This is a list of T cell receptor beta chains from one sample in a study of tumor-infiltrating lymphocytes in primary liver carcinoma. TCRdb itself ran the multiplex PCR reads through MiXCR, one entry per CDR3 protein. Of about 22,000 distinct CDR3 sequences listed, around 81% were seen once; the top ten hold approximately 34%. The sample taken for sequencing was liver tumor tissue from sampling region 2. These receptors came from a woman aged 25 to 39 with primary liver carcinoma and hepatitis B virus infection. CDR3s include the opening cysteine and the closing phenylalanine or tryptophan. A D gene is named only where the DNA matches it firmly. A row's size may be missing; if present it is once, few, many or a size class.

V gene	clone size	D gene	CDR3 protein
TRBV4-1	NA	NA	CASRLNMGTLDEQIF
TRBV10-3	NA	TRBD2	CAISESTAGVYNEQFF
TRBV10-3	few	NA	CAISHTATRDEQFF
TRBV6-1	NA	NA	CAISELFLVLGSNYGYTF
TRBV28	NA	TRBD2	CANSLCGSGELFF
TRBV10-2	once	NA	CASNVGTFYEQYF
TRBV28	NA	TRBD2	CASSPETSRRSIDTQYF
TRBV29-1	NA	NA	CNVEERNHETRYF
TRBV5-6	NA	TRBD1	CSSSLRTGLSQYF
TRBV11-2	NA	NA	CASSFAFGTSGSLDTHYF
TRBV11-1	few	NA	CASSLRCLREQYF
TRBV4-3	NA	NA	CPSSQDVGSSYNEQFF
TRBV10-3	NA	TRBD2	CGISESAAGAYNKQLF
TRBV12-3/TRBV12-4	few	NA	CTSQGWDTNTGELFF
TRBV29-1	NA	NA	CSVETGRGVRETRYF
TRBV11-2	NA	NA	CASGLVLETQYF
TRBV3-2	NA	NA	CASSQGGELPYNEQFF
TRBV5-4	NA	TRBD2	CPSSYPAASGSRTDTQYF
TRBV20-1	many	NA	CSARDIRRENNEQFF
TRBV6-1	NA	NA	CARDWLRQSLRFGAQHF
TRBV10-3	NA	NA	CAISDPATRQETQYF
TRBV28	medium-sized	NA	CASSLGGQPQHF
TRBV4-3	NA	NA	CASRAEMEIYGYTF
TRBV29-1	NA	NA	CSPAAGVSSSEQFF
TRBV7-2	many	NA	CASSLGGTRELYF
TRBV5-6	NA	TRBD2	CVSSWAPRASGELYF
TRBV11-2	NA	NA	CASSFGTGYNEEFF
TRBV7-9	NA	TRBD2	CVSNSGTSGSTREQFF
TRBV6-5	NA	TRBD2	CASNSGDGGADTQYF
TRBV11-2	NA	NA	CANNPRQIETQYF
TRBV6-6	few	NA	CASSRGGASERYF
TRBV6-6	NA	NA	CASRYSSWELFF
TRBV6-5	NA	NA	CATRQGRAGELFF
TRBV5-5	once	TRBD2	CASNFTSGIADTQYF
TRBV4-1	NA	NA	CACSLNTGTLHEQFF
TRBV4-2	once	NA	CASSQEHLGYGGPREQYF
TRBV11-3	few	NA	CASPLTGVEQLF
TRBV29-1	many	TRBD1	CSVGDRAAKNIQYF
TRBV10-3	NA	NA	CAISESADGAYDEQFF
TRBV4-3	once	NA	CTSRQDAGSPYNEQFF
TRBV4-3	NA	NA	CTSSHTALSNEQHF
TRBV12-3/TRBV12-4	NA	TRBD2	CARSLSGTSGLEQFF
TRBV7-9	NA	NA	CACSLGATVSRTDTQYF
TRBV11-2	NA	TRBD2	CVSGWTSGIDEQFF
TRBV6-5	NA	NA	CACSYKGNSSYEQYF
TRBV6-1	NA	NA	CASSETLPGGAADTGELFF
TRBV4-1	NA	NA	CDSSLNRGTLHVQFF
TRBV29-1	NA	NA	CSVSRLAALTEGGNEQFF
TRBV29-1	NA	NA	CSVGRRDTGEQFF
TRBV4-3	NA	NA	CASSQDAESSYNEQFF
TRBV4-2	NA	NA	CTSSQLTPETSRGNSPLHF
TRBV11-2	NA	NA	CASSPLCGDWSYDYTF
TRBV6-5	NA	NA	CASSYPGTRGYEQYF